This T cell receptor (beta chain) appears in the sequencing data of a study of T cell repertoires in cytomegalovirus infection. Study-level background: In the study, CMV epitopes included recently identified HLA-C-restricted and well-studied HLA-B-restricted ones. Public TCR beta signatures provided an indication of both CMV infection and a matching HLA type. Notes on the study in general: Dominating the ex vivo response were HLA-C-restricted CMV-specific TCR beta clonotypes.

V dropped 4 bases and J dropped 0 bases, with 25 bases sitting between them. CDR3 length: 19 amino acids. The V gene's germline CDR1 is SEHNR and CDR2 FQNEAQ (reference sequence). This clonotype turned up a few times. Its specificity is unknown. TCRdb passed the reads through MiXCR, listing each CDR3 protein once. Of some 120,000 distinct CDR3 sequences listed, more than 25% were seen once; the top ten hold 58%. This specimen was CD8+ T cells from cultured PBMCs, taken from culture after CMV antigen stimulation. This sequence originates from a human donor in good health (CMV status not recorded). Some clones in this sample may be carry-over from other donors' samples. The V and J genes are TRBV7-9 and TRBJ2-7; possible D gene TRBD2, 5 bases. The CDR3 protein is CASSSPRTARQDFSYEQYF. The CDR3 DNA reads as TGTGCCAGCAGCTCCCCTAGAACGGCGCGGCAGGACTTCTCCTACGAGCAGTACTTC.